The 4 T cell receptor beta chains reported below all come from one sample, sequenced in a study of cytomegalovirus exposure and HLA in healthy donors. Primers included in the PCR were 60 Vbeta and 13 Jbeta primers. TCRdb keeps only in-frame clones here, not all; method: immunoSEQ multiplex PCR. In the table there are about 98,000 clones, 81% of which are singletons. Specimen: PBMCs. These receptors were obtained from a man in his forties in good health and CMV-seronegative.

This chain joins TRBV9 and TRBJ2-2, with D possibly TRBD1 on 6 matching bases. Germline V gene lookup returns CDR1 SGDLS and CDR2 YYNGEE. The CDR3 contains 15 residues. V was trimmed by 3 bases and J by 4 bases, leaving 13 bases between them. The CDR3 region has the DNA TGTGCCAGCAGCGGAGGACAGTTATCCACCGGGGAGCTGTTTTTT. The encoded protein is CASSGGQLSTGELFF.

This clone was detected once. Other DNA sequences in the sample encode the same CDR3. CDR3 coding DNA: TGCGCCAGCAGCCAAGACAGGGGCTACGAGCAGTACTTC. As protein: CASSQDRGYEQYF. The genes are TRBV4-3 and TRBJ2-7; D perhaps matches TRBD1 (6 bases). Germline-derived CDR1 and CDR2 are LGHNA and YSLEER. The CDR3 covers 13 residues. The V gene lost 0 bases and the J gene lost 3 bases, with 6 bases spanning the gap.

V and J are TRBV5-1 and TRBJ2-6; D is unclear. Germline CDR1 is SGHRS and CDR2 is YFSETQ. The V end lost 3 bases, the J end lost 4 bases, and 14 bases lay between the germline ends. The CDR3 runs to 16 residues. CDR3 in DNA: TGCGCCAGCAGCTCGTCAGAGGCGACGGGGGCCAACGTCCTGACTTTC. It translates to CASSSSEATGANVLTF.

The V and J genes are TRBV9 and TRBJ2-3; a weak D match, TRBD1 (5 bases). Trimming took off 1 base at V and 0 bases at J, with 6 bases between the two ends. Germline loops: CDR1 SGDLS, CDR2 YYNGEE. The CDR3 covers 14 residues. The CDR3 DNA reads TGTGCCAGCAGCGTAAAGGGGAGCACAGATACGCAGTATTTT. Protein sequence: CASSVKGSTDTQYF.